These 5 T cell receptor beta chains originate from one sample sequenced in a study of technical replicates of blood from a few donors. Profiled with immunoSEQ multiplex PCR; TCRdb holds only in-frame clones, not every one. Of 60,000 to 80,000 clones listed, 91% are singletons. Sequenced: PBMCs. Receptor source: a human donor in good health. Some clones in this sample may be carry-over from other donors' samples.

This clone was counted only a few times. V is TRBV4-1 and J is TRBJ1-1; D is uncertain. V was clipped by 0 bases and J by 4 bases, with 12 bases between them. Germline V CDR1 and CDR2: MGHRA, YSYEKL. The CDR3 covers 15 residues. The CDR3 DNA reads as TGCGCCAGCAGCCAAGATCCCACTGATCGCACTGAAGCTTTCTTT. This sequence encodes CASSQDPTDRTEAFF.

This clone is judged medium-sized. The chain combines TRBV7-8 with TRBJ2-7; the D is unclear. This CDR3 is 16 amino acids long. Germline assignment: CDR1 SGHVS and CDR2 FQNEAQ. V was cut by 2 bases and J by 5 bases, with 19 bases left in between. The CDR3 is CASSLSPRYRTNEQYF. Here the CDR3 DNA reads TGTGCCAGCAGCTTATCCCCCCGCTACCGAACCAACGAGCAGTACTTC.

V gene TRBV9 combines with J gene TRBJ2-7; maybe TRBD1 (5 bases). V was cut by 2 bases and J by 6 bases, with 18 bases left in between. The CDR3 consists of 15 residues. From germline, CDR1 is SGDLS and CDR2 YYNGEE. The CDR3 DNA reads as TGTGCCAGCAGCGTGATGGACGAGGTTAGGGGCGAGCAGTACTTC. Translated: CASSVMDEVRGEQYF.

The chain employs TRBV4-1 and TRBJ2-5; no clear D. Germline CDR1 is MGHRA and CDR2 is YSYEKL. V lost 3 bases, J lost 5 bases, and 10 bases lay in between. This CDR3 region has 13 residues. In nucleotides, the CDR3 is TGCGCCAGCAGCCATTACCTTGAGGAGACCCAGTACTTC. Encoded protein: CASSHYLEETQYF.

In this sample, this clone turned up once. The chain combines TRBV6-5 with TRBJ2-7; possible D gene TRBD2, 5 bases. The germline V gene encodes CDR1 MNHEY and CDR2 SVGAGI. V gave up 3 bases and J gave up 5 bases, with 11 bases separating them. The length of the CDR3 is 13 residues. CDR3 in DNA: TGTGCCAGCAGTTATCAGAAGGGAGACGAGCAGTACTTC. It is translated as CASSYQKGDEQYF.